This is a list of T cell receptor beta chains from one sample in a study of blood T cell repertoires in COVID-19. The repertoire was sequenced with immunoSEQ multiplex PCR; TCRdb's copy has only in-frame clones and lacks some. The data contain about 140,000 clones, roughly 83% of them seen just once; the ten biggest clones take up 4.5% to 7%. Sequenced input: PBMCs or T cells enriched from blood (not recorded which). Receptor source: a man between 40 and 49 years old with acute COVID-19. CDR3s include the opening cysteine and the closing phenylalanine or tryptophan. D genes are given only for firm matches. Clone size is shown for a subset of rows, as once, few, many or a class of expanded clone.

CDR3	DNA	size	V	J	D
CASSPWGDEQFF	TGCGCCAGCAGCCCCTGGGGGGACGAGCAGTTCTTC	-	TRBV5-1	TRBJ2-1	-
CASSVGQGEWNEQFF	TGTGCCAGCAGCGTAGGACAGGGAGAGTGGAATGAGCAGTTCTTC	-	TRBV11-2	TRBJ2-1	TRBD1
CATSPARGGTEAFF	TGTGCCACCAGCCCTGCCCGGGGGGGCACTGAAGCTTTCTTT	-	TRBV15	TRBJ1-1	-
CASSRSGVWDTEAFF	TGCGCCAGCAGCCGTTCGGGGGTTTGGGACACTGAAGCTTTCTTT	-	TRBV5-1	TRBJ1-1	-
CASSLGQDNQPQHF	TGTGCCAGCAGTTTAGGGCAGGACAATCAGCCCCAGCATTTT	-	TRBV28	TRBJ1-5	-
CASGTALIPQHF	TGTGCCTCCGGGACAGCCCTTATTCCCCAGCATTTT	-	TRBV19	TRBJ1-5	TRBD1
CASSLGQGGGETQYF	TGTGCCAGCAGCTTAGGACAGGGTGGGGGAGAGACCCAGTACTTC	-	TRBV7-9	TRBJ2-5	TRBD1
CASSYSPRVATNEKLFF	TGTGCCAGCAGTTACTCGCCGCGGGTTGCAACTAATGAAAAACTGTTTTTT	-	TRBV6-2/TRBV6-3	TRBJ1-4	-
CASSQSWTSGSNEQFF	TGCGCCAGCAGCCAATCGTGGACTAGCGGGAGTAATGAGCAGTTCTTC	-	TRBV4-3	TRBJ2-1	TRBD2
CASSLGLAGRAGELFF	TGTGCCAGCAGCCTTGGGCTAGCGGGACGGGCCGGGGAGCTGTTTTTT	-	TRBV5-6	TRBJ2-2	TRBD2
CATSRDKGATEAFF	TGTGCCACCAGCAGGGATAAGGGGGCCACTGAAGCTTTCTTT	-	TRBV15	TRBJ1-1	TRBD1
CSPSGPGVSDTQYF	TGCAGTCCTAGTGGTCCGGGGGTGTCAGATACGCAGTATTTT	-	TRBV20-1	TRBJ2-3	-
CASSPQPDRGERTNEKLFF	TGTGCCAGCAGCCCTCAGCCCGACAGGGGTGAGAGGACTAATGAAAAACTGTTTTTT	few	TRBV7-4	TRBJ1-4	TRBD1
CASSLGPDTGELFF	TGTGCCAGCAGCCTGGGGCCAGACACCGGGGAGCTGTTTTTT	few	TRBV9	TRBJ2-2	-
CAWSHLQGPHQPQHF	TGTGCCTGGAGCCACTTACAGGGGCCCCATCAGCCCCAGCATTTT	-	TRBV30	TRBJ1-5	TRBD1
CASSQVRSAIADTQYF	TGTGCCAGCAGCCAAGTACGGTCCGCCATCGCAGATACGCAGTATTTT	-	TRBV3-1/TRBV3-2	TRBJ2-3	-
CASSLGSYLYGYTF	TGTGCCAGCAGCTTGGGGAGCTACCTCTATGGCTACACCTTC	-	TRBV7-9	TRBJ1-2	-
CASSLNRDIYEQYF	TGTGCCAGCAGCTTGAACAGGGACATCTACGAGCAGTACTTC	-	TRBV5-8	TRBJ2-7	-
CASSFRRWLAGGRGTGELFF	TGTGCCAGCAGCTTTCGAAGGTGGCTAGCGGGGGGCCGAGGGACCGGGGAGCTGTTTTTT	-	TRBV11-3	TRBJ2-2	TRBD2
CASWGVGAGEKLFF	TGTGCCAGCTGGGGGGTCGGGGCAGGCGAAAAACTGTTTTTT	-	TRBV7-9	TRBJ1-4	-
CSVGEPGANVLTF	TGCAGCGTTGGCGAACCTGGGGCCAACGTCCTGACTTTC	-	TRBV29-1	TRBJ2-6	-
CASSLDGRTMNTEAFF	TGTGCCAGCAGCTTAGATGGACGGACTATGAACACTGAAGCTTTCTTT	-	TRBV5-4	TRBJ1-1	-
CASSHRPAGGSSYNEQFF	TGTGCCAGCAGTCATAGGCCAGCGGGAGGGAGCTCCTACAATGAGCAGTTCTTC	-	TRBV11-2	TRBJ2-1	TRBD2
CAWSVGHINTEAFF	TGTGCCTGGAGTGTGGGCCATATAAACACTGAAGCTTTCTTT	-	TRBV30	TRBJ1-1	-
CAWSVRRAAMNTEAFF	TGTGCCTGGAGTGTAAGGAGAGCAGCCATGAACACTGAAGCTTTCTTT	once	TRBV30	TRBJ1-1	-
CASRRGQSNIQYF	TGTGCAAGTCGACGGGGACAGAGTAACATTCAGTACTTC	-	TRBV12-2	TRBJ2-4	-
CASSIGGQSYEQYF	TGTGCCAGTAGTATAGGAGGACAGTCCTACGAGCAGTACTTC	few	TRBV19	TRBJ2-7	-
CASSLDRGNEQFF	TGTGCCAGCAGCTTAGATCGGGGGAATGAGCAGTTCTTC	-	TRBV11-2	TRBJ2-1	-
CASSSPQGNTEAFF	TGTGCCAGCAGCTCCCCCCAGGGGAACACTGAAGCTTTCTTT	-	TRBV5-4	TRBJ1-1	-
CASSIINQPQHF	TGTGCCAGCAGCATCATTAATCAGCCCCAGCATTTT	-	TRBV13	TRBJ1-5	-
CASSPWGGAYEQYF	TGTGCCAGCAGCCCTTGGGGGGGTGCCTACGAGCAGTACTTC	-	TRBV7-2	TRBJ2-7	TRBD2
CASSGSTGGGTGELFF	TGTGCCAGCAGCGGGTCGACAGGGGGCGGCACCGGGGAGCTGTTTTTT	-	TRBV9	TRBJ2-2	TRBD1
CASSLGYPGQGYNEKLFF	TGTGCCAGCAGCTTGGGATACCCAGGACAGGGCTATAATGAAAAACTGTTTTTT	-	TRBV7-9	TRBJ1-4	TRBD1
CASSVRGGVTASGNTIYF	TGTGCCAGCAGCGTGAGGGGGGGAGTAACGGCCTCTGGAAACACCATATATTTT	-	TRBV9	TRBJ1-3	-
CASSSGQYYEQYF	TGTGCCAGCAGCTCGGGACAGTACTACGAGCAGTACTTC	many	TRBV5-5	TRBJ2-7	TRBD1
CASRVGEEKLFF	TGTGCCAGCAGGGTCGGGGAGGAAAAACTGTTTTTT	-	TRBV2	TRBJ1-4	-
CASSLVSGVGYTF	TGTGCCAGCAGCTTGGTGTCAGGGGTCGGCTACACCTTC	-	TRBV5-6	TRBJ1-2	-
CASSQEGVGHEQYF	TGCGCCAGCAGCCAAGAAGGGGTAGGTCACGAGCAGTACTTC	-	TRBV4-1	TRBJ2-7	-
CASSRQGVQETQYF	TGTGCCAGCAGTAGACAGGGCGTCCAAGAGACCCAGTACTTC	-	TRBV6-2/TRBV6-3	TRBJ2-5	TRBD1
CASSAPGLASHEQYF	TGTGCCAGCAGCGCTCCGGGACTAGCTTCCCACGAGCAGTACTTC	-	TRBV28	TRBJ2-7	TRBD2
CASRARQNTEAFF	TGTGCCAGCAGAGCAAGACAGAACACTGAAGCTTTCTTT	-	TRBV11-2	TRBJ1-1	-
CATQTGGVEKLFF	TGTGCCACCCAGACAGGGGGCGTTGAAAAACTGTTTTTT	-	TRBV25-1	TRBJ1-4	TRBD1
CASSSRDSKNTEAFF	TGTGCCAGTAGTTCCCGGGACAGTAAGAACACTGAAGCTTTCTTT	-	TRBV19	TRBJ1-1	TRBD1
CASSQTRAGELFF	TGCGCCAGCAGCCAAACCAGGGCCGGGGAGCTGTTTTTT	-	TRBV4-1	TRBJ2-2	-
CASSYRGNEQFF	TGTGCCAGCAGTTATCGGGGAAATGAGCAGTTCTTC	-	TRBV27	TRBJ2-1	-
CATRRTGRADTQYF	TGTGCCACACGGAGGACAGGGAGGGCCGATACGCAGTATTTT	once	TRBV10-3	TRBJ2-3	-
CASSPPGNEKLFF	TGTGCCAGCAGTCCACCGGGTAATGAAAAACTGTTTTTT	-	TRBV28	TRBJ1-4	-
CASSSGDTGELFF	TGTGCCAGCAGTAGCGGGGACACCGGGGAGCTGTTTTTT	-	TRBV6-4	TRBJ2-2	TRBD2
CASSQDGPGDNQPQHF	TGCGCCAGCAGCCAAGATGGCCCCGGAGACAATCAGCCCCAGCATTTT	-	TRBV4-3	TRBJ1-5	-
CACAYEGQGNQPQHF	TGTGCCTGCGCTTACGAGGGACAGGGGAATCAGCCCCAGCATTTT	-	TRBV30	TRBJ1-5	TRBD1
CASSSDGRASQETQYF	TGTGCCAGCAGTTCTGACGGGAGGGCCTCACAAGAGACCCAGTACTTC	-	TRBV6-2/TRBV6-3	TRBJ2-5	TRBD2
CARSWGQGNNSPLHF	TGTGCCAGAAGCTGGGGACAGGGGAATAATTCACCCCTCCACTTT	-	TRBV5-3	TRBJ1-6	TRBD1
CASTPGDTGELFF	TGTGCCAGCACCCCAGGGGATACCGGGGAGCTGTTTTTT	-	TRBV9	TRBJ2-2	-
CASSLRQGISYGYTF	TGTGCCAGCAGCCTCAGACAGGGGATCTCCTATGGCTACACCTTC	few	TRBV9	TRBJ1-2	TRBD1
CASSQDSSGGPQEQYF	TGCGCCAGCAGCCAAGATAGTTCGGGAGGGCCGCAGGAGCAGTACTTC	-	TRBV4-3	TRBJ2-7	TRBD2